This entry describes one TCR beta chain. Its recognized antigen is unknown. No base-level quality is on record; no much larger clone is a single base apart. The immunoSEQ Assay was used to sequence TCRbeta CDR3 regions. After extraction, genomic DNA underwent amplification by bias-controlled multiplex PCR, followed by high-throughput sequencing. Processing in the source paper ran as follows. To quantify the absolute abundance of every unique TCRbeta CDR3 region, sequences were collapsed and filtered. T cell fraction was estimated by normalization of TCRbeta template counts to usable DNA, with usable DNA being measured through amplification of reference genes present in all nucleated cells. Repertoire TCRs were annotated as SARS-CoV-2-specific when V gene, CDR3 amino acid sequence and J gene were exactly matched to a known reactive TCR set. MIRA supplied the reference SARS-CoV-2 TCR set, which was filtered for enrichment in COVID-19-positive ImmuneCODE repertoires so that public or cross-reactive TCRs were removed. Drawing on the MIRA antigens, annotated TCRs were analysed further at the level of specific ORF or position within ORF. Breadth was defined as annotated unique rearrangements over total unique productive rearrangements; depth was the summed frequency of those rearrangements. Two-sided Wilcoxon rank-sum tests were applied when comparing TCR breadth between groups. TCRdb stores this immuneACCESS table with in-frame sequences only. Part of the clones is absent; in the studies checked, under half of the shortfall reflects unresolved V genes, and no reason is known for the rest. V, J and clone size derive from that table, while D and trimming were established from the DNA sequence. A total of 300,000 to 350,000 clones appear in this sample, 70% to 90% of them only once. Clones ranked in the top ten supply about 11% of the sample.

The source of the sample is a study of Ad26.COV2.S vaccination and SARS-CoV-2 variants (dated by TCRdb to about 2021). Turning to the overall study: Donors in the vaccine arm were drawn from COV1001, a phase I-IIa trial of Ad26.COV2.S in healthy adults that was multicentre, randomized, double-blind and placebo-controlled. TCRbeta repertoire sequencing served as the tool for gauging how specific and how broad the SARS-CoV-2-reactive T cell receptors were following Ad26.COV2.S vaccination. Trial participants were randomized into five groups of five, in which low-dose or high-dose Ad26.COV2.S was given once or twice, or placebo was given on both occasions. The TCR-sequenced set comprised approximately 32 samples: about 19 Ad26.COV2.S vaccine recipients, 5 placebo recipients and 8 SARS-CoV-2 convalescent individuals. Dosing of Ad26.COV2.S was intramuscular, at either 5x10^10 or 1x10^11 viral particles, delivered as one shot or as two shots spaced 56 days apart. Blinding of investigators to trial group allocation was maintained during experiments and outcome assessment.

Spanning cysteine to phenylalanine, the CDR3 consists of 16 amino acids. Solely the CDR3 DNA is kept, with 48 bases framed from the first base. The germline V and J ends show losses of 4 bases and 0 bases respectively, and no gene match explains 6 bases of the junction. CDR1 and CDR2, looked up from the germline V gene, are KGHDR and SFDVKD. What this sample's treatment or condition label stands for: around 19 received Ad26.COV2.S at low or high dose, single or two shots; about 5 received placebo; per-sample allocation not given. For vaccine and placebo recipients, repertoires were sequenced using samples collected on day 63 after the first injection. In Cohort 1b, roughly 26 adults aged 18-55 years were enrolled at a single site in Boston, USA, between 29 July and 7 August 2020. Ad26.COV2.S consisted of a replication-incompetent adenovirus type 26 vector by which a prefusion-stabilized SARS-CoV-2 spike protein from the original Wuhan strain was expressed.

Overall study results and their limits: Non-spike TCR breadth was comparable between vaccine and placebo recipients, consistent with the vaccine containing only spike. Compared with placebo recipients, Ad26.COV2.S recipients showed higher spike-specific TCR breadth (P = 0.0014). After vaccination, spike-specific CD8+ and CD4+ T cell responses were reported to show substantial breadth. The study lacked the statistical power to compare responses across vaccine doses or regimens. It was noted by the authors that total T cell responses may have been underestimated by the TCR breadth and depth analyses.

The starting material was peripheral blood, obtained in a trial of Ad26.COV2.S vaccine versus placebo. Here the chain combines TRBV24-1 and TRBJ2-5; TRBD2 lines up with 8 middle nucleotides. The clonotype comes from a person aged 18-65 years who received the Ad26.COV2.S COVID-19 vaccine or a placebo. The DNA sequence reads TGTGCCACCAGTGACTCCACTAGCGGTTACCAAGAGACCCAGTACTTC. Its amino acids are CATSDSTSGYQETQYF.